This T cell receptor (beta chain) was recorded in a study of blood T cell repertoires in COVID-19. Everyone who took part was roughly 18 to 89 years old, and they came from fewer than 25 US areas. The authors' processing: Nucleated cell counts were estimated from reference gene primer amplification. Sequenced by immunoSEQ multiplex PCR; TCRdb stores in-frame clones only, minus some. The D gene and trimming were derived from the DNA, and the V and J assignments and clone size from that table. In the table there are 350,000 to 450,000 clones, about 88% of which are singletons. The CDR3 sequence is 15 residues long. Trimming left V 3 bases short and J 5 bases short, with 13 bases between. The germline V gene encodes CDR1 SGHTA and CDR2 FQGTGA.

The chain has TRBV7-3 and TRBJ2-2; D is possibly TRBD2 (6 bases). Sample: PBMCs or T cells enriched from blood (not recorded which). This sequence originates from a woman in her late teens or twenties who had been exposed to COVID-19. The CDR3 DNA follows: TGTGCCAGCAGCTTTTTTGGGGGGTTGACCGGGGAGCTGTTTTTT. Its translation: CASSFFGGLTGELFF.